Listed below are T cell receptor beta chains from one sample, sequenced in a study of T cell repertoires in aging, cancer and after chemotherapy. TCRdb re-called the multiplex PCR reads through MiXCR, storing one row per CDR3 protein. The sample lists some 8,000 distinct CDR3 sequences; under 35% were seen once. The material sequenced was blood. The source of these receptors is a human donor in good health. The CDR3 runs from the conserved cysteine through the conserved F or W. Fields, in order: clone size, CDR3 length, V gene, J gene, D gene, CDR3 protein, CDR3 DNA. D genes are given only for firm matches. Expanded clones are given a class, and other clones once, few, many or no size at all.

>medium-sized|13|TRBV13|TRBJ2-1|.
CASSLARRNEQFF
TGTGCCAGCAGCTTGGCCCGAAGGAATGAGCAGTTCTTC
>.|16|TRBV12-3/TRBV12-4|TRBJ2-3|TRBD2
CASSLGLAGGTDTQYF
TGTGCCAGCAGTCTTGGACTAGCGGGGGGGACAGATACGCAGTATTTT
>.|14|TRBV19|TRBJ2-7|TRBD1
CASSIGQGSYEQYF
TGTGCCAGTAGTATCGGACAGGGGAGCTACGAGCAGTACTTC
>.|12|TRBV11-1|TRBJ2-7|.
CASSAGSYEQYF
TGTGCCAGCTCTGCGGGATCCTACGAGCAGTACTTC
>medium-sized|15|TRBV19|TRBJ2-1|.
CASSIVGVPYNEQFF
TGTGCCAGTAGTATAGTAGGGGTCCCCTACAATGAGCAGTTCTTC
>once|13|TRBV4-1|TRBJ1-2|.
CASSRRRNYGYTF
TGCGCCAGCAGCCGAAGACGCAACTATGGCTACACCTTC
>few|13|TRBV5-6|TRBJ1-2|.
CASSLEGRYGYTF
TGTGCCAGCAGCTTGGAAGGTCGATATGGCTACACCTTC
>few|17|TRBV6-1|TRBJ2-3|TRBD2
CASSRTSGGAYVDTQYF
TGTGCCAGCAGCCGGACTAGCGGGGGGGCGTATGTAGATACGCAGTATTTT
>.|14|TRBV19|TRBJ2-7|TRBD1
CASSPGQATYEQYF
TGTGCCAGTAGTCCGGGACAGGCCACCTACGAGCAGTACTTC
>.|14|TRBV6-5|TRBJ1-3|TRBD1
CASRDRGVGNTIYF
TGTGCCAGCAGGGACAGGGGAGTTGGAAACACCATATATTTT
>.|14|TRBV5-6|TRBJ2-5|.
CASRLRGVQETQYF
TGTGCCAGCAGGCTACGGGGAGTCCAAGAGACCCAGTACTTC
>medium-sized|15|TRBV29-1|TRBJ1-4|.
CSVDHIDSGNEKLFF
TGCAGCGTTGACCACATTGACAGTGGGAATGAAAAACTGTTTTTT
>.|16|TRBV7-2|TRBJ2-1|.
CASSLRTSSSYNEQFF
TGTGCCAGCAGCCTACGGACGTCAAGCTCCTACAATGAGCAGTTCTTC
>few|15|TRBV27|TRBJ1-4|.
CASSFAGAANEKLFF
TGTGCCAGCAGTTTCGCGGGGGCGGCTAATGAAAAACTGTTTTTT
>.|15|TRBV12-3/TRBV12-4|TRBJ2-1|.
CASSPSALLGNEQFF
TGTGCCAGCAGTCCCTCGGCCCTCCTCGGGAATGAGCAGTTCTTC
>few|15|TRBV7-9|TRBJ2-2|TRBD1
CASSRSTGGTRELFF
TGTGCCAGCAGCCGATCTACAGGGGGCACCAGGGAGCTGTTTTTT
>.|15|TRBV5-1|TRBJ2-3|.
CASSFGLSSTDTQYF
TGCGCCAGCAGCTTCGGCCTATCCAGCACAGATACGCAGTATTTT
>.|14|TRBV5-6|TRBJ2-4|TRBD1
CASSSTGGKNIQYF
TGTGCCAGCAGCTCAACAGGGGGTAAGAACATTCAGTACTTC